A single T cell receptor (beta chain) is shown here with its context. Its antigen is not identified. Germline V gene lookup returns CDR1 LNHDA and CDR2 SQIVND (reference sequence). This CDR3 contains 12 residues. Trimming shortened V by 6 bases and J by 7 bases, and 9 bases separated the two germline ends. Sequenced by immunoSEQ multiplex PCR; TCRdb stores in-frame clones only, minus some. The data show about 340,000 clones, about 94% seen once. These data belong to a study of brain T cells in children with intractable seizures. General observations from the study: Pre-surgery blood may have been undersampled, hiding some clones. HCMV serostatus was not known, and viral specificity came from CDR3 similarity only.

As for time point: blood from clinic visit 5 months post-surgery; TSC patient then seizure free. The sequenced cases were selected for having the highest brain T cell transcript signatures. Patients received at least one anti-epileptic drug before surgery. This TCR was recovered from a boy in the first two years of life with tuberous sclerosis and intractable seizures. Sequencing was performed on peripheral blood, taken less than 6 months after surgery. The chain has TRBV19 and TRBJ1-4; D is uncertain. CDR3 protein: CASSQMSEKLFF. For the CDR3, the DNA is TGTGCCAGTAGCCAAATGAGTGAAAAACTGTTTTTT.